This T cell receptor (beta chain) was found in a study of T cell responses to AZD1222 COVID-19 vaccine. Study-wide results and caveats: Researchers report vaccine-associated CD4 TCRs spanning spike, with dominance at 160-218 and 743-854. Targeting of unmutated variant regions was reportedly seen in nearly half of spike-specific TCRs. Sampling captured repertoires only after the peak T cell response. White British people made up most donors, females outnumbered males, and clonal diversity was possibly underestimated.

Regarding this clone: Its specificity is unknown.

Germline CDR1 MDHEN, CDR2 SYDVKM. V was pared by 5 bases and J by 0 bases, with 22 bases between. The length of the CDR3 is 18 residues. Generated by immunoSEQ multiplex PCR, the TCRdb table keeps only in-frame clones and is missing some. The table shows some 110,000 clones, with around 85% occurring only once. This receptor was obtained from an adult who received the AZD1222 COVID-19 vaccine. The sample here was peripheral blood, taken 28 days after the second AZD1222 dose. This chain connects TRBV28 to TRBJ1-1, with D maybe TRBD1 (6 bases). For the CDR3, the DNA is TGTGCCAGCAGTCTATACTCCGGGACACGCGGGATGAACACTGAAGCTTTCTTT. The encoded protein is CASSLYSGTRGMNTEAFF.